What follows is one T cell receptor beta chain and its context. Its antigen is as yet unknown. The CDR3 has 16 residues. CDR1 and CDR2 (germline): MGHRA, YSYEKL. V lost 1 base, J lost 0 bases, and 11 bases lay in between. This entry comes from a study of CD8 T cells in ankylosing spondylitis. Study-wide findings and caveats: Ankylosing spondylitis blood appeared to be characterized by a TCR beta motif of about 8 highly homologous variants. In ankylosing spondylitis patients, matched synovial fluid reportedly showed significant enrichment of disease-linked clones. Relatively scarce in peripheral blood, disease-linked clones were CD8+.

Researchers built TCR beta libraries using quantitative 5'-RACE with molecular barcodes. TCRdb re-derived calls from the 5' RACE reads in MiXCR, one entry per CDR3 protein. The sample holds about 330,000 distinct CDR3 sequences, 8% seen once. V usage is TRBV4-1 and J usage is TRBJ2-3; no clear D gene. This clonotype was obtained from a male donor with ankylosing spondylitis. The sequencing input was blood, either unsorted or a sorted T cell fraction (not recorded which). CDR3 in DNA: TGCGCCAGCAGCCAAGGGGTCGGTATTAGCACAGATACGCAGTATTTT. Protein product: CASSQGVGISTDTQYF.